This TCR beta chain is drawn from a study of naive and memory T cell subsets. The germline V gene encodes CDR1 SGHDN and CDR2 FVKESK. This CDR3 comprises 15 residues. Trimming stripped 6 bases from V and 0 bases from J, with 12 bases between. This clonotype was picked up many times. Its antigen is still unknown. A UMI-containing oligonucleotide was joined by 3' ligation to the TCR cDNA template. RNA was extracted from 2.5 to 3 ml of whole blood of healthy adults. Unsorted total RNA, about 1 to 1000 ng, was DNase treated before reverse transcription. Ligated cDNA underwent four rounds of PCR with nested alpha and beta constant region primers and SP2. For blood and skin samples, reverse transcription used TCR alpha and beta constant primers. Using its own MiXCR run on the 5' RACE reads, TCRdb lists one record per CDR3 protein. The sample contains 58,000 or so distinct CDR3 sequences, less than 10% of which appear only once.

General study findings and limits: TCR transcript changes with activation or differentiation may affect this RNA method.

The rearrangement joins TRBV14 to TRBJ1-3; D is perhaps TRBD1 (5 bases). This receptor was identified in a female donor in good health. CDR3: CASRAGTYSGNTIYF. CDR3 bases: TGTGCCAGCAGGGCCGGGACTTACTCTGGAAACACCATATATTTT.